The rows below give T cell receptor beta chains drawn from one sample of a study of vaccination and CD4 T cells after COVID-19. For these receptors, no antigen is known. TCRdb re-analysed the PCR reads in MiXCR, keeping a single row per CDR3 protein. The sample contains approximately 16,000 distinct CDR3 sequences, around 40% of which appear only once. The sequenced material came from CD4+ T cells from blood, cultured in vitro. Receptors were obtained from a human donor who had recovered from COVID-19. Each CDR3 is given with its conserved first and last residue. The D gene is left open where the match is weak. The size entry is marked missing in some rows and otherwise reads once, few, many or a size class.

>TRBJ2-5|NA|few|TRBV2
CASSPLTGGQTQYF
TGTGCCAGCAGCCCACTGACGGGTGGGCAGACCCAGTACTTC
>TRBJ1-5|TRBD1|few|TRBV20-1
CSARGRGRGNQPQHF
TGCAGTGCTAGGGGCAGGGGGCGAGGCAATCAGCCCCAGCATTTT
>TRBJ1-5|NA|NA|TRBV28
CASSFSAGTNQPQHF
TGTGCCAGCAGTTTTTCCGCAGGGACCAATCAGCCCCAGCATTTT
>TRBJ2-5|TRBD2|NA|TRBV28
CASSKRTSGQETQYF
TGTGCCAGCAGTAAGCGGACTAGCGGGCAAGAGACCCAGTACTTC
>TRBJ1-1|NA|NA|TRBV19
CASSTSRLNTEAFF
TGTGCCAGTAGTACATCCCGACTGAACACTGAAGCTTTCTTT
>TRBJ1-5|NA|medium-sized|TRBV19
CASSTGTGYHSNQPQHF
TGTGCCAGTAGTACAGGGACCGGGTACCACAGCAATCAGCCCCAGCATTTT
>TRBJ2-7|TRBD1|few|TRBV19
CASSPLGDRGTYEQYF
TGTGCCAGTAGTCCCCTCGGGGACAGGGGTACCTACGAGCAGTACTTC
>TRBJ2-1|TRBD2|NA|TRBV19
CASSIRLGAGGHEQFF
TGTGCCAGTAGTATACGACTCGGGGCGGGAGGCCATGAGCAGTTCTTC
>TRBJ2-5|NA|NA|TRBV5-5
CASSGSGQETQYF
TGTGCCAGCAGCGGATCGGGACAAGAGACCCAGTACTTC
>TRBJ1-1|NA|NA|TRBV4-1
CASSPKGGLSTEAFF
TGCGCCAGCAGCCCTAAAGGGGGGCTGAGCACTGAAGCTTTCTTT
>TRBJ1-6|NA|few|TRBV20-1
CSARRPRAGPPYNSPLHF
TGCAGTGCTAGACGACCCCGAGCAGGGCCACCTTATAATTCACCCCTCCACTTT
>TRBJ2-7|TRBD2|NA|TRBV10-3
CAISESKAGSHSYEQYF
TGTGCCATCAGTGAGTCGAAAGCGGGGTCCCACTCCTACGAGCAGTACTTC
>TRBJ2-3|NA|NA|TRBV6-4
CASRVYAGSDTQYF
TGTGCCAGCAGAGTTTATGCGGGCTCCGATACGCAGTATTTT
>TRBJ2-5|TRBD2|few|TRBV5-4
CASSAIGGGRSQETQYF
TGTGCCAGCAGCGCAATTGGGGGGGGACGGAGCCAAGAGACCCAGTACTTC
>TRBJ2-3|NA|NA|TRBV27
CASGYTDTQYF
TGTGCCAGCGGGTACACAGATACGCAGTATTTT
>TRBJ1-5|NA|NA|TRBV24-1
CATSDSRKVQGNQPQHF
TGTGCCACCAGTGATTCAAGAAAAGTGCAGGGCAATCAGCCCCAGCATTTT
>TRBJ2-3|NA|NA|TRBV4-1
CASNPTLWGPDTQYF
TGCGCCAGCAATCCTACATTGTGGGGTCCAGATACGCAGTATTTT
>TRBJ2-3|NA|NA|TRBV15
CATSRDTGTDTQYF
TGTGCCACCAGCAGAGATACTGGCACAGATACGCAGTATTTT
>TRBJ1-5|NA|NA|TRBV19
CASIWQGNNQPQHF
TGTGCCAGTATCTGGCAGGGCAATAATCAGCCCCAGCATTTT
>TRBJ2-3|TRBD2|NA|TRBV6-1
CASKPLPSTSGSTDTQYF
TGTGCCAGCAAACCTCTCCCCTCGACTAGCGGGAGCACAGATACGCAGTATTTT
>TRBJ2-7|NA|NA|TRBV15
CATGGGAQDYEQYF
TGTGCCACCGGGGGGGGCGCCCAGGATTACGAGCAGTACTTC
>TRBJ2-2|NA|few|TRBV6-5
CASSYSFGVNTGELFF
TGTGCCAGCAGTTACTCCTTCGGAGTGAACACCGGGGAGCTGTTTTTT
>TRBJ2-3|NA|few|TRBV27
CASSLPGAGEGDTQYF
TGTGCCAGCAGTTTACCGGGGGCGGGAGAAGGAGATACGCAGTATTTT
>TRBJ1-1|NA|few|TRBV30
CAWMRDSTEAFF
TGTGCCTGGATGCGAGACAGCACTGAAGCTTTCTTT
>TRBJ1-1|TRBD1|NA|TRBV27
CASSWDRAKMNTEAFF
TGTGCCAGCAGTTGGGACAGGGCCAAGATGAACACTGAAGCTTTCTTT
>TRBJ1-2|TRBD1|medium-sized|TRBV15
CATSRGVAGQGYGYTF
TGTGCCACCAGCAGAGGAGTAGCGGGACAGGGATATGGCTACACCTTC
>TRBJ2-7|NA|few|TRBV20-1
CSASDTTKQYF
TGCAGTGCTAGTGATACGACTAAGCAGTACTTC
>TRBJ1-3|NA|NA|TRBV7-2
CASSLLSGISGNTIYF
TGTGCCAGCAGCCTACTTTCGGGTATCTCTGGAAACACCATATATTTT
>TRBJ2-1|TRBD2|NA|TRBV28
CASTWTSGSVEQFF
TGTGCCAGCACATGGACTAGCGGGAGCGTTGAGCAGTTCTTC
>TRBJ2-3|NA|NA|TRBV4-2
CASSMGSRGDTQYF
TGTGCCAGCAGCATGGGTTCGAGGGGAGACACGCAGTATTTT
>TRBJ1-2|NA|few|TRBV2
CASAGRVNYGYTF
TGTGCCTCCGCAGGGCGTGTGAACTATGGCTACACCTTC
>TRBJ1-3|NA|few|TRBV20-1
CSATYRESGNTIYF
TGCAGTGCTACCTACAGGGAATCTGGAAACACCATATATTTT
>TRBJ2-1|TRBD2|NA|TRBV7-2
CASSLEAGGYNEQFF
TGTGCCAGCAGCTTAGAGGCGGGAGGTTACAATGAGCAGTTCTTC
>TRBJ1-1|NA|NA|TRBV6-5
CASSYSGWGQNTEAFF
TGTGCCAGCAGTTACTCTGGGTGGGGACAGAACACTGAAGCTTTCTTT
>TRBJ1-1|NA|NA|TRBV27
CAGSSAFRAATEAFF
TGTGCCGGCAGTTCGGCCTTCAGGGCGGCCACTGAAGCTTTCTTT
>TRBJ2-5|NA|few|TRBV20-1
CSARTTPGTQYF
TGCAGTGCTAGAACCACACCCGGGACCCAGTACTTC
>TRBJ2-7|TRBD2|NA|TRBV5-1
CASSFLAGGPSYEQYF
TGCGCCAGCAGCTTCCTAGCGGGAGGGCCCTCCTACGAGCAGTACTTC
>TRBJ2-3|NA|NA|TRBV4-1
CASSLLGGGRPGPDTQYF
TGCGCCAGCAGCCTACTCGGGGGCGGGAGACCCGGCCCAGATACGCAGTATTTT
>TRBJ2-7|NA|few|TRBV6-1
CASSDGTPGEQYF
TGTGCCAGCAGTGACGGGACTCCGGGCGAGCAGTACTTC
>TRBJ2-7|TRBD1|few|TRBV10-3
CAIRSTSSGQLAYEQYF
TGTGCCATCAGGTCTACGTCCTCGGGACAGTTAGCCTACGAGCAGTACTTC
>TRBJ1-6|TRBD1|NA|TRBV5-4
CASSSRTGVNSPLHF
TGTGCCAGCAGCTCTCGAACAGGGGTGAATTCACCCCTCCACTTT
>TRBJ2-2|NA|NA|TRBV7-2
CASSFGVTNTGELFF
TGTGCCAGCAGCTTCGGGGTTACGAACACCGGGGAGCTGTTTTTT
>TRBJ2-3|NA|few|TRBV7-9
CASSLDTDTQYF
TGTGCCAGCAGCCTGGACACAGATACGCAGTATTTT
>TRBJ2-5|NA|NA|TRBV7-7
CASSFGTQETQYF
TGTGCTAGCAGCTTCGGCACCCAAGAGACCCAGTACTTC
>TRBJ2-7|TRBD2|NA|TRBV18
CASSPQTGLASGSYEQYF
TGTGCCAGCTCACCACAGACAGGGTTAGCTAGCGGGAGCTACGAGCAGTACTTC
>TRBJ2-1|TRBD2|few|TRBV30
CAWSEGLASYNEQFF
TGTGCCTGGAGTGAAGGACTAGCGTCCTACAATGAGCAGTTCTTC
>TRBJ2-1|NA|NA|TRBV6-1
CAIYDRARGAHNEQFF
TGTGCCATCTACGACCGGGCTCGGGGGGCCCACAATGAGCAGTTCTTC
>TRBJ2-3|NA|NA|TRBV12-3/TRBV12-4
CASSSPGSTDTQYF
TGTGCCAGCAGTTCACCGGGATCCACAGATACGCAGTATTTT